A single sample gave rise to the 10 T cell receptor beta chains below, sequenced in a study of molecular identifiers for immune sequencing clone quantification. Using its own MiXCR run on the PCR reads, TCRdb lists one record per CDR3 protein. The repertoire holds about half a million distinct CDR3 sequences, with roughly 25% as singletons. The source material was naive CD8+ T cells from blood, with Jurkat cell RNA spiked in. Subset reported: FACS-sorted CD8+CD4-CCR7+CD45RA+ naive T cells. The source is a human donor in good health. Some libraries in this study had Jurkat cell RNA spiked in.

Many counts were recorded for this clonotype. The CDR3 loop is CSVEATGVGEQYF. The CDR3 DNA is TGCAGCGTTGAAGCGACAGGGGTCGGGGAGCAGTACTTC. The rearrangement joins TRBV29-1 to TRBJ2-7; 8 bases agree with TRBD1. This CDR3 comprises 13 residues. The germline CDR1 and CDR2 sequences are SQVTM and ANQGSEA. Trimming at V came to 1 base and at J to 7 bases, leaving 6 bases not matched to a gene.

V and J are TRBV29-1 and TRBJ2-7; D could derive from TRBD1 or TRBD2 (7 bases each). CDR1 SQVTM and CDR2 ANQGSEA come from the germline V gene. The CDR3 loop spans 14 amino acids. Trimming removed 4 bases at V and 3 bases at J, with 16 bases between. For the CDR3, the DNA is TGCAGCGTTGCAGGGGGGGGCACTATCTACGAGCAGTACTTC. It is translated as CSVAGGGTIYEQYF.

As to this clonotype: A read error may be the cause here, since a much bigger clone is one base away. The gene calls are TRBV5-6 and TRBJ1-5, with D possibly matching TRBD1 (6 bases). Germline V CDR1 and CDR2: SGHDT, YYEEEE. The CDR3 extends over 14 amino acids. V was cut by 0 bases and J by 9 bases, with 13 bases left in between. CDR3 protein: CASSLVQGQRPQHF. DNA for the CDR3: TGTGCCAGCAGCTTGGTACAGGGACAAAGGCCCCAGCATTTT.

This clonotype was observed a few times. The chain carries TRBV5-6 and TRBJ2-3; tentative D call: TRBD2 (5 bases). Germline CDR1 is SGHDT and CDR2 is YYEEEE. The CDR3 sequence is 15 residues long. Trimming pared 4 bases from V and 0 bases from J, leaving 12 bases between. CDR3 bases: TGTGCCAGCAGCCGGGGTAGTGTAAGCACAGATACGCAGTATTTT. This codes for CASSRGSVSTDTQYF.

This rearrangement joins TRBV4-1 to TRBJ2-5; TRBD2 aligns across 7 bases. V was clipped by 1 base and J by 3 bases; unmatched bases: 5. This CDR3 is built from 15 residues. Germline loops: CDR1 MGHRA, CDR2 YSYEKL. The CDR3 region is CASSQVNLAEETQYF. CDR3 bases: TGCGCCAGCAGCCAAGTAAACCTAGCGGAAGAGACCCAGTACTTC.

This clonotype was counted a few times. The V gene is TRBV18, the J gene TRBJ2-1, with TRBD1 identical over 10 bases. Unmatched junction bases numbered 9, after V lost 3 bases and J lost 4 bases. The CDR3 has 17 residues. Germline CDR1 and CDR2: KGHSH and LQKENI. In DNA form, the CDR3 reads TGTGCCAGCTCACCCTCGTGGGGACAGGGGTATTACAATGAGCAGTTCTTC. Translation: CASSPSWGQGYYNEQFF.

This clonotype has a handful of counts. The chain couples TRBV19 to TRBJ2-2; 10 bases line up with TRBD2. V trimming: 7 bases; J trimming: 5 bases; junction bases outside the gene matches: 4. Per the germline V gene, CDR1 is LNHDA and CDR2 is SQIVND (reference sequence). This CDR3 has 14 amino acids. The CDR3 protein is CASTSGRVTGELFF. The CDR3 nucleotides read TGTGCCAGTACCAGCGGGAGGGTTACCGGGGAGCTGTTTTTT. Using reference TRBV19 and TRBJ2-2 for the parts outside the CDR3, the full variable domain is DGGITQSPKYLFRKEGQNVTLSCEQNLNHDAMYWYRQDPGQGLRLIYYSQIVNDFQKGDIAEGYSVSREKKESFPLTVTSAQKNPTAFYLCASTSGRVTGELFFGEGSRLTVL.

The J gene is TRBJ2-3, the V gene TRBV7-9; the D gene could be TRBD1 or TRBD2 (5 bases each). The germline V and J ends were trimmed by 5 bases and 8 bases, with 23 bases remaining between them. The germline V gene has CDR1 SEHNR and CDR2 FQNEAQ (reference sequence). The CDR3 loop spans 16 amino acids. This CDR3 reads CASSHMQGASRGTQYF. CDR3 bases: TGTGCCAGCAGCCACATGCAGGGAGCCTCAAGGGGTACGCAGTATTTT. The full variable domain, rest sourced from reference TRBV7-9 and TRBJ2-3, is DTGVSQNPRHKITKRGQNVTFRCDPISEHNRLYWYRQTLGQGPEFLTYFQNEAQLEKSRLLSDRFSAERPKGSFSTLEIQRTEQGDSAMYLCASSHMQGASRGTQYFGPGTRLTVL.

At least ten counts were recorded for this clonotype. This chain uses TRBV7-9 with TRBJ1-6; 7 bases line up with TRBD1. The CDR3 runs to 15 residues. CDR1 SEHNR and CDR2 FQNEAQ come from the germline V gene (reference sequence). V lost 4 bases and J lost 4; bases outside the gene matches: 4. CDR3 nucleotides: TGTGCCAGCAGCTCGGGACAGCCGTATAATTCACCCCTCCACTTT. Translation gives CASSSGQPYNSPLHF.

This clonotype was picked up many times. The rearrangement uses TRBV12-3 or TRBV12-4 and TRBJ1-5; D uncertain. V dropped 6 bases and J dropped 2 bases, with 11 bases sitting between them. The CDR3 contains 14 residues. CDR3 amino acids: CASRSTTGNQPQHF. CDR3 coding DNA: TGTGCCAGCAGGTCTACAACAGGCAATCAGCCCCAGCATTTT.